Presented here are 20 T cell receptor beta chains from one specimen sequenced in a study of Graves' ophthalmopathy and Graves' hyperthyroidism. TCR beta CDR3 regions were amplified from RNA transcripts. RT-PCR was first run with HTBI primers, then multiplex PCR in a second round. TCRdb independently ran MiXCR on the multiplex PCR reads; one entry per CDR3 protein. The table has a few hundred thousand distinct CDR3 sequences, 15% to 20% seen once. The sequenced sample was peripheral blood. These receptors were obtained from an adult woman with stable Graves' hyperthyroidism.

This clonotype was detected ten times or more. V usage is TRBV20-1 and J usage is TRBJ2-5; D gene uncertain. The CDR3 has 11 amino acids. CDR1 is DFQATT and CDR2 is SNEGSKA in the germline V gene (reference sequence). V lost 4 bases and J 1 base, leaving 4 bases between the germline ends. The CDR3, as DNA: TGCAGTGCTAACGGCCAAGAGACCCAGTACTTC. Translated: CSANGQETQYF.

V gene TRBV7-8 combines with J gene TRBJ1-5; no firm D call. The CDR3 totals 15 residues. The germline V and J ends were trimmed by 2 bases and 3 bases, with 11 bases remaining between them. The germline gives CDR1 SGHVS, CDR2 FQNEAQ. The CDR3 DNA reads TGTGCCAGCAGCTTATTCAGTCGGAACAATCAGCCCCAGCATTTT. This gives the protein CASSLFSRNNQPQHF.

This clonotype was seen ten or more times. This chain connects TRBV29-1 to TRBJ2-7; TRBD1 is a possible D gene (5 bases). The CDR3 contains 13 residues. Germline V gene lookup returns CDR1 SQVTM and CDR2 ANQGSEA. The germline V and J ends were trimmed by 3 bases and 1 base, with 10 bases remaining between them. The CDR3 DNA follows: TGCAGCGTTGATCAGCCAGGGTCCTACGAGCAGTACTTC. It encodes CSVDQPGSYEQYF.

The sample holds a few counts of this clonotype. This sequence joins TRBV29-1 and TRBJ2-7; D is unresolved. V was pared by 4 bases and J by 1 base, with 11 bases between. The germline gives CDR1 SQVTM, CDR2 ANQGSEA. This CDR3 is built from 13 residues. In DNA form, the CDR3 reads TGCAGCGTTGTGGCAGCTTTTTCCTACGAGCAGTACTTC. It yields the protein CSVVAAFSYEQYF.

The rearrangement joins TRBV5-1 to TRBJ1-6; D is ambiguous. The CDR3 loop spans 13 amino acids. Germline V gives CDR1 SGHRS, CDR2 YFSETQ. Trimming shortened V by 1 base and J by 11 bases, and 10 bases separated the two germline ends. CDR3 in amino acids: CASSLTIPPPLHF. The CDR3 nucleotides are TGCGCCAGCAGCTTGACAATTCCGCCACCCCTCCACTTT.

At least ten counts were recorded for this clonotype. The chain links TRBV2 to TRBJ2-5; 13 bases fit TRBD2. This CDR3 has 17 residues. In germline, CDR1 is SNHLY, CDR2 FYNNEI. The junction had 6 bases not matched to a gene; V was cut back by 4 bases and J by 1 base. CDR3 coding DNA: TGTGCCAGCAGTGGGACTAGCGGGAGAGGTATCCAAGAGACCCAGTACTTC. Encoded protein: CASSGTSGRGIQETQYF. The full variable domain, its missing parts supplied by reference TRBV2 and TRBJ2-5, is EPEVTQTPSHQVTQMGQEVILRCVPISNHLYFYWYRQILGQKVEFLVSFYNNEISEKSEIFDDQFSVERPDGSNFTLKIRSTKLEDSAMYFCASSGTSGRGIQETQYFGPGTRLLVL.

This clonotype was seen at least ten times. The chain has TRBV6-1 and TRBJ1-3; D remains ambiguous. V was shortened by 7 bases and J by 4 bases, with 11 bases between the two germline ends. Germline V gene lookup returns CDR1 MNHNS and CDR2 SASEGT. This CDR3 spans 13 amino acids. Written as DNA, the CDR3 is TGTGCCAGCACTGACAAGGAGGGAAACACCATATATTTT. This gives the protein CASTDKEGNTIYF.

The J gene is TRBJ1-5, the V gene TRBV6-2 or TRBV6-3; tentatively, D is TRBD1 (6 bases). Germline V CDR1 and CDR2: MNHEY, SVGEGT. Trimming removed 7 bases from V and 6 bases from J, with 10 bases in between. The CDR3 has 12 amino acids. The CDR3 reads CASNEQGQPQHF. For the CDR3, the DNA is TGTGCCAGCAATGAACAGGGTCAGCCCCAGCATTTT.

There are many counts of this clonotype. The gene calls are TRBV11-1 and TRBJ2-7, with 7 positions matching TRBD1. The CDR3 covers 17 residues. V shed 1 base and J 3 bases; nucleotides not matched to a gene: 12. CDR1 is SGHAT, CDR2 FQDESV, per germline (reference sequence). CDR3 residues: CASSLVPPQGVYYEQYF. The CDR3 nucleotides read TGTGCCAGCAGCTTAGTCCCCCCGCAGGGGGTCTACTACGAGCAGTACTTC. Together with reference TRBV11-1 and TRBJ2-7, the CDR3 gives the full variable domain: EAEVAQSPRYKITEKSQAVAFWCDPISGHATLYWYRQILGQGPELLVQFQDESVVDDSQLPKDRFSAERLKGVDSTLKIQPAELGDSAMYLCASSLVPPQGVYYEQYFGPGTRLTVT.

The sample holds many counts of this clonotype. CDR3 DNA: TGCAGTGGGACTTCCTGGGACGAGCAGTACTTC. Its translation: CSGTSWDEQYF. The J gene is TRBJ2-7, the V gene TRBV20-1, with D possibly being TRBD2 (5 bases). The CDR3 length is 11 residues. Trimming removed 7 bases from V and 5 bases from J, with 12 bases in between. CDR1 and CDR2 from the germline V gene are DFQATT and SNEGSKA (reference sequence).

This clonotype has a count of ten or more. The chain has TRBV12-3 or TRBV12-4 and TRBJ1-1; TRBD1 might be the D (5 bases). The V end was cut by 3 bases, the J end by 2 bases, with 19 bases between. This CDR3 has 17 amino acids. The CDR3 sequence is CASSFIWRGPTNTEAFF. In nucleotides, the CDR3 is TGTGCCAGCAGTTTTATTTGGCGGGGACCGACTAACACTGAAGCTTTCTTT.

This clonotype was found many times. The chain combines TRBV7-8 with TRBJ1-2; 10 bases agree with TRBD1. Trimming removed 5 bases from V and 8 bases from J; junction bases left unmatched: 5. The germline CDR1 and CDR2 sequences are SGHVS and FQNEAQ. The CDR3 runs to 13 residues. The CDR3 here is CASSGGTGEGYTF. The CDR3 nucleotides read TGTGCCAGCAGCGGAGGGACAGGGGAAGGCTACACCTTC. Drawing the rest from reference TRBV7-8 and TRBJ1-2, the complete variable domain is GAGVSQSPRYKVAKRGQDVALRCDPISGHVSLFWYQQALGQGPEFLTYFQNEAQLDKSGLPSDRFFAERPEGSVSTLKIQRTQQEDSAVYLCASSGGTGEGYTFGSGTRLTVV.

At least ten counts were recorded for this clonotype. One end of the junction is discordant with germline, which a read error may explain. The chain is built from TRBV2 and TRBJ2-7; TRBD1 is a possible D gene (6 bases). Germline V gives CDR1 SNHLY, CDR2 FYNNEI. The CDR3 covers 14 residues. CDR3 protein: CTSSLQGSLYEQYF. CDR3 bases: TGTACCAGCAGCCTTCAGGGGTCCCTCTACGAGCAGTACTTC.

On this clonotype itself: Just one base apart from a much larger clone, this may be a read error. The genes are TRBV5-5 and TRBJ2-7; D call uncertain. This CDR3 contains 16 residues. Germline-derived CDR1 and CDR2 are SGHKS and YYEKEE (reference sequence). The CDR3 sequence is CASRSSPMGSFYKQYF. As DNA, the CDR3 is TGTGCCAGCAGATCGTCCCCTATGGGCAGCTTCTACAAGCAGTACTTC.

This clonotype was seen only a few times. This chain links TRBV20-1 with TRBJ2-4; TRBD1 might be the D (5 bases). CDR3 length: 16 amino acids. The V and J ends lost 3 bases and 0 bases respectively, with 15 bases between them. The germline V gene has CDR1 DFQATT and CDR2 SNEGSKA (reference sequence). CDR3 sequence: CSARVLDTLAKNIQYF. In DNA form, the CDR3 reads TGCAGTGCTAGGGTGTTGGACACCCTAGCCAAAAACATTCAGTACTTC.

This clonotype has a count of ten or more. CDR3 sequence: CSAPSGYNEQFF. CDR3 in DNA: TGCAGTGCTCCTAGCGGCTACAATGAGCAGTTCTTC. The rearrangement joins TRBV20-1 to TRBJ2-1; 7 bases line up with TRBD2. The CDR3 runs to 12 residues. The V gene's germline CDR1 is DFQATT and CDR2 SNEGSKA (reference sequence). The trim removed 5 bases at V and 3 bases at J, leaving 1 base unmatched.

J is TRBJ1-1 and V is TRBV11-3; possible D gene TRBD1, 5 bases. V was trimmed by 2 bases and J by 4 bases, leaving 14 bases between them. Germline CDR1 reads SGHNT; CDR2 reads YENEEA. The CDR3 extends over 15 amino acids. The CDR3 DNA is TGTGCCAGCAGCTTAAGTGGGGGGGGAGGCACTGAAGCTTTCTTT. It specifies CASSLSGGGGTEAFF.

This clonotype came up many times. The chain combines TRBV29-1 with TRBJ2-2, with TRBD2 as a possible D gene (5 bases). The CDR3 runs 11 residues. With 4 bases removed from V and 5 bases from J, the gap between germline ends came to 5 bases. The V gene's germline CDR1 is SQVTM and CDR2 ANQGSEA. The CDR3 sequence: CSVGRTGELFF. For the CDR3, the DNA is TGCAGCGTTGGGAGGACCGGGGAGCTGTTTTTT.

This clonotype was recorded at least ten times. The DNA of the CDR3 is TGTGCCACCAGTGATTTGCGTCAGGGGTCCAGCCAAGAGACCCAGTACTTC. As protein: CATSDLRQGSSQETQYF. The chain employs TRBV24-1 and TRBJ2-5; possibly TRBD1 for D (6 bases). The CDR3 contains 17 residues. V was cut by 0 bases and J by 1 base, with 14 bases left in between. The germline V gene encodes CDR1 KGHDR and CDR2 SFDVKD.

A word on this clonotype: A much larger clone lies a single base off, so this may be a read error. V and J are TRBV5-1 and TRBJ2-6; 11 bases align to TRBD1. Germline loops: CDR1 SGHRS, CDR2 YFSETQ. With V trimmed by 2 bases and J by 2 bases, 3 bases remained unmatched. The CDR3 length is 17 residues. CDR3 nucleotides: TGCGCCAGCAGCTTCTGGACAGGGGGCGCTGGGGCCAACGTCCTGACTTTC. It encodes CASSFWTGGAGANVLTF.